This T cell receptor beta chain was found in a study of blood T cell repertoires in COVID-19. Method: immunoSEQ multiplex PCR; TCRdb's copy keeps in-frame clones and lacks some. Among about 90,000 clones listed, 80% to 90% were seen once. V was clipped by 3 bases and J by 3 bases; unmatched bases: 4. The CDR3 sequence is 15 residues long. Looked up from germline, CDR1 is SGHDT and CDR2 is YYEEEE. Sequences were obtained from peripheral blood. The origin of this receptor is a man aged 80 or over with active or convalescent COVID-19. The chain joins TRBV5-6 to TRBJ2-7; 12 bases are a match to TRBD1. The CDR3 loop reads CASSSGTGGFYEQYF. The CDR3, as DNA: TGTGCCAGCAGCTCCGGGACAGGGGGCTTCTACGAGCAGTACTTC. The full variable domain, in which reference TRBV5-6 and TRBJ2-7 provide the parts outside the CDR3, is DAGVTQSPTHLIKTRGQQVTLRCSPKSGHDTVSWYQQALGQGPQFIFQYYEEEERQRGNFPDRFSGHQFPNYSSELNVNALLLGDSALYLCASSSGTGGFYEQYFGPGTRLTVT.